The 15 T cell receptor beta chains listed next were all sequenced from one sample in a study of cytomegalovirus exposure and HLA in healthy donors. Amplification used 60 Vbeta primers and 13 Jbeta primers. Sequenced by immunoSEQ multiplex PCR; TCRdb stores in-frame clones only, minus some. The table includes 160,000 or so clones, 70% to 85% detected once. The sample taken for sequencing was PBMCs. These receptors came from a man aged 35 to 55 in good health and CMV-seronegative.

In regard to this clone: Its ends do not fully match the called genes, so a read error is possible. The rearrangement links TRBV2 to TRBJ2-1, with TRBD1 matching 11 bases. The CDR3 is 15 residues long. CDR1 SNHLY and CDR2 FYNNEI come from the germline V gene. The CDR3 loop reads CASREAGTGGGEQFF. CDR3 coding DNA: TGTGCCAGCAGGGAAGCCGGGACAGGGGGTGGCGAGCAGTTCTTC.

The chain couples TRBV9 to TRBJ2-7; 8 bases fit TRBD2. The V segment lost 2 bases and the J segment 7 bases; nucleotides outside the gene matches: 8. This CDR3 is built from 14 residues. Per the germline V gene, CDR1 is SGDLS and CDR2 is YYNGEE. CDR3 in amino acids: CASSVSGAAGEQYF. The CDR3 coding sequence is TGTGCCAGCAGCGTTAGCGGGGCCGCGGGGGAGCAGTACTTC.

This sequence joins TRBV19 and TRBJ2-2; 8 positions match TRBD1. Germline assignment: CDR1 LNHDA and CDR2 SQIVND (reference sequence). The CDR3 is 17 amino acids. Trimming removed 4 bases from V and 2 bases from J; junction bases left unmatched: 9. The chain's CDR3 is CASSTSGGGLNTGELFF. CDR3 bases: TGTGCCAGTAGTACCTCAGGGGGCGGGTTAAACACCGGGGAGCTGTTTTTT.

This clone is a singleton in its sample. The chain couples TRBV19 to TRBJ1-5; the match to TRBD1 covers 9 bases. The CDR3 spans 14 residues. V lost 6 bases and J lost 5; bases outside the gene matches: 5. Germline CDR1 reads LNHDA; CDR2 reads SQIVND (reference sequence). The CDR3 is CASRPGQGDQPQHF. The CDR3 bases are TGTGCCAGTAGACCGGGACAGGGCGATCAGCCCCAGCATTTT.

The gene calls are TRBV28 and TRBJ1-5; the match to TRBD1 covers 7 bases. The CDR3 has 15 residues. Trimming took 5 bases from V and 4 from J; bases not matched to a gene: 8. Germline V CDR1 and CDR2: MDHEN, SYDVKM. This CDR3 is CASSRGQASNQPQHF. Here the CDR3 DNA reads TGTGCCAGCAGTCGCGGACAGGCCTCGAATCAGCCCCAGCATTTT.

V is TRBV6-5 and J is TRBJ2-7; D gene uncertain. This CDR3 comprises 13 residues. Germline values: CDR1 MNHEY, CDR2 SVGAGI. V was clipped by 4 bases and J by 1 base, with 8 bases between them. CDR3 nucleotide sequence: TGTGCCAGCAGTTTGGCCGGGTCCTACGAGCAGTACTTC. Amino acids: CASSLAGSYEQYF.

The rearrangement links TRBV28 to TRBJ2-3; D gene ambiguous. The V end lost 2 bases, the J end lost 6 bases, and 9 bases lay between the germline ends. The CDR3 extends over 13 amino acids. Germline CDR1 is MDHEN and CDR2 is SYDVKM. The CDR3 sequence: CASSLTVADTQYF. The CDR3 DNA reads TGTGCCAGCAGTTTAACGGTTGCGGATACGCAGTATTTT.

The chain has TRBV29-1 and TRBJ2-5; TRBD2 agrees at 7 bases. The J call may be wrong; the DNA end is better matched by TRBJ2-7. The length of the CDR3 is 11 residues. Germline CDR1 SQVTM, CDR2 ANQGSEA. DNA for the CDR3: TGCAGGGGGGGGGTTCCCTACGAGCAGTACTTC. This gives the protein CRGGVPYEQYF.

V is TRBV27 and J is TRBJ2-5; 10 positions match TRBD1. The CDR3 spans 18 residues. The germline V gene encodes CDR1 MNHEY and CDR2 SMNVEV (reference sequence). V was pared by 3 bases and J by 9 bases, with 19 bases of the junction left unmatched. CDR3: CASSLRGPGQGFYNPQYF. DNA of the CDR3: TGTGCCAGCAGTTTGAGAGGTCCGGGACAGGGGTTTTACAACCCCCAGTACTTC.

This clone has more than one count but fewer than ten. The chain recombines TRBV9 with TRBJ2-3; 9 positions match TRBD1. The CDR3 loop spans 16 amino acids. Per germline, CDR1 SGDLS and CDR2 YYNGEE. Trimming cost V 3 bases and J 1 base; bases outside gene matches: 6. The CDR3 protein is CASSGRRQGGTDTQYF. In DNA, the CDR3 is TGTGCCAGCAGCGGTAGAAGACAGGGGGGCACAGATACGCAGTATTTT.

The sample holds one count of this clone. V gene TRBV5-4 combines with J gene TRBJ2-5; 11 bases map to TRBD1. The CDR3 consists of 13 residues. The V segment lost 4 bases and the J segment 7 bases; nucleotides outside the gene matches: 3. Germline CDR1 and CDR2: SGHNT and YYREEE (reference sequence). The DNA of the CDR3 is TGTGCCAGCAGCCTCGGACAGGGGGCGACCCAGTACTTC. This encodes CASSLGQGATQYF.

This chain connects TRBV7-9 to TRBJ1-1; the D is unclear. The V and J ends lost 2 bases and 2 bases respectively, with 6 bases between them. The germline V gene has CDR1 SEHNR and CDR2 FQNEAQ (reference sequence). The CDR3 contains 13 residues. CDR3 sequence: CASSLTGNTEAFF. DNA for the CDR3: TGTGCCAGCAGCTTAACGGGAAACACTGAAGCTTTCTTT.

The CDR3 coding sequence is TGCGCCAGCAGCCAAGAAATCGGTCTGAACACCGGGGAGCTGTTTTTT. This sequence encodes CASSQEIGLNTGELFF. This chain uses TRBV4-1 with TRBJ2-2; D gene uncertain. Between the trimmed V and J ends, which lost 0 bases and 1 base, there was a span of 9 bases. The germline V gene has CDR1 MGHRA and CDR2 YSYEKL. The CDR3 totals 16 residues.

The CDR3: CASSLALGGQETQYF. For the CDR3, the DNA is TGTGCCAGCAGCTTAGCGCTAGGGGGCCAAGAGACCCAGTACTTC. V is TRBV7-2 and J is TRBJ2-5, with D possibly TRBD1 on 6 matching bases. Trimming took off 0 bases at V and 1 base at J, with 9 bases between the two ends. This CDR3 is 15 amino acids long. Germline CDR1 and CDR2: SGHTA and FQGNSA.

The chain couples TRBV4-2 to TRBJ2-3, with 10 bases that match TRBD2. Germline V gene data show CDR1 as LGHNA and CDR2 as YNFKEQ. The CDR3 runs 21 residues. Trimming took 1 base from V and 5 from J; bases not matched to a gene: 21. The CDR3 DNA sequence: TGTGCCAGCAGCCAAGGGGACCCTAGCGGGAGAGTGGCCGCGGGGGGAGATACGCAGTATTTT. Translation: CASSQGDPSGRVAAGGDTQYF.